This TCR beta chain was obtained from a study of blood T cells in healthy people across ages. Whole-study findings and limits: Aged donors had fewer naive CD4+ cells and lower diversity than long-lived donors. The study found TCR beta diversity correlated strongly with naive T cell percentage.

Through a sample-barcoded 5' primer and a J-beta primer mix, a second PCR was run for roughly 6 to 11 cycles. Using its own MiXCR run on the 5' RACE reads, TCRdb lists one record per CDR3 protein. The data hold approximately 730,000 distinct CDR3 sequences, with about 55% observed a single time. There are 17 residues in the CDR3. Germline-derived CDR1 and CDR2 are SGHDT and YYEEEE. V lost 5 bases and J lost 4, with 21 bases in between. Details on this clonotype: Its specificity is unknown.

The source material was blood. This clonotype was sampled from a man older than 75 in good health. J is TRBJ1-4 and V is TRBV5-6; perhaps TRBD1 as D (5 bases). The CDR3 bases are TGTGCCAGCAGTTTGAGGTTGTCACAGGAGTATAATGAAAAACTGTTTTTT. Translation: CASSLRLSQEYNEKLFF.